The clone carrying this TCR beta chain was found many times. Its antigen remains unidentified. A second 7 to 11 cycle PCR used barcoded and J-beta primers. TCRdb reprocessed the 5' RACE reads with MiXCR, giving one entry per CDR3 protein. The sample lists about 1,000,000 distinct CDR3 sequences, 35% to 55% occurring once. The record originates from a study of blood T cells in healthy people across ages. Study results and limitations: A roughly linear fall in TCR beta diversity per million T cells was seen with increasing age.

This CDR3 region has 14 residues. Germline assignment: CDR1 SQVTM and CDR2 ANQGSEA. Trimming removed 4 bases from V and 1 base from J, with 13 bases in between. This TCR derives from a woman aged 60-75 years in good health. The chain uses TRBV29-1 and TRBJ1-1; tentatively, D is TRBD1 (6 bases). Sequencing was performed on blood. The CDR3 loop is CSVGGQGGNTEAFF. CDR3 DNA: TGCAGCGTTGGGGGACAAGGGGGGAACACTGAAGCTTTCTTT.